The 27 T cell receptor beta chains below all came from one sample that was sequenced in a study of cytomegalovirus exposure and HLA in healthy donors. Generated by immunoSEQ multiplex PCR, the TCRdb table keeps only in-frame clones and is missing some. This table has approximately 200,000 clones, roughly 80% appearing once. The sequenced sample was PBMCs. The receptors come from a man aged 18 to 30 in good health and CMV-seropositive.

CDR3 loop: CASSFSTRGYEQYF. Written as DNA, the CDR3 is TGTGCCAGCAGTTTTTCTACTAGGGGGTACGAGCAGTACTTC. V usage is TRBV28 and J usage is TRBJ2-7, with TRBD1 as a possible D gene (6 bases). The V gene lost 3 bases and the J gene lost 4 bases, with 13 bases spanning the gap. CDR3 length: 14 amino acids. Germline CDR1 is MDHEN and CDR2 is SYDVKM.

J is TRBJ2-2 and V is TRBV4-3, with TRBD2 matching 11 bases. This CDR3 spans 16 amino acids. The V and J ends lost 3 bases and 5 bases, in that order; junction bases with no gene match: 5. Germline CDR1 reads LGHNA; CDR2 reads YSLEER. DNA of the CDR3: TGCGCCAGCAGCCACCGCTTAGCGGGAGGGACCGGGGAGCTGTTTTTT. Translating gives CASSHRLAGGTGELFF.

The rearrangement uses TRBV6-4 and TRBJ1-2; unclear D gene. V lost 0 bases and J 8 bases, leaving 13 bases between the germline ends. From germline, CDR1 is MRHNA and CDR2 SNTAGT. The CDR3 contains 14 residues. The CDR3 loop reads CASSDSTETSGYTF. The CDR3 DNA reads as TGTGCCAGCAGTGACTCGACCGAGACATCCGGCTACACCTTC.

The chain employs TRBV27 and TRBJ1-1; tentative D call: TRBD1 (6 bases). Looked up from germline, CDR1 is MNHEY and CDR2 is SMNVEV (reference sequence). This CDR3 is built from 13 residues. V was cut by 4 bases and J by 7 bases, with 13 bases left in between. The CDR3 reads CASSSQGFIEAFF. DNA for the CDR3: TGTGCCAGCAGTTCACAGGGTTTTATTGAAGCTTTCTTT.

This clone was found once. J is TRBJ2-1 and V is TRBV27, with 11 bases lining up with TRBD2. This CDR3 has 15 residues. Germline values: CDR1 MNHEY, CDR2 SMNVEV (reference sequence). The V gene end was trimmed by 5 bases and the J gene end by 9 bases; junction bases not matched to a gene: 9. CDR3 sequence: CASSQLAGAKGEQFF. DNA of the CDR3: TGTGCCAGCAGTCAACTAGCGGGAGCAAAGGGTGAGCAGTTCTTC.

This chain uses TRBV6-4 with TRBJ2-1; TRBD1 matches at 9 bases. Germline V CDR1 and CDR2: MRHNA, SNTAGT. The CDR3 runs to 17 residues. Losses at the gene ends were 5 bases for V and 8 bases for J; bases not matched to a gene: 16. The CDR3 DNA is TGTGCCAGCAGTAAAGTCCCCCCGGGACAGGGTCACGATGAGCAGTTCTTC. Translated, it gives CASSKVPPGQGHDEQFF.

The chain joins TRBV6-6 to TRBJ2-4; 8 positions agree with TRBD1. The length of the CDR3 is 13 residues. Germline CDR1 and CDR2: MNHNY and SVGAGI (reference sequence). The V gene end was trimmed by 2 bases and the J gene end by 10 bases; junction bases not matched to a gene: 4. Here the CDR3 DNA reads TGTGCCAGCAGTTACGGACAGGGTAGGATTCAGTACTTC. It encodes CASSYGQGRIQYF.

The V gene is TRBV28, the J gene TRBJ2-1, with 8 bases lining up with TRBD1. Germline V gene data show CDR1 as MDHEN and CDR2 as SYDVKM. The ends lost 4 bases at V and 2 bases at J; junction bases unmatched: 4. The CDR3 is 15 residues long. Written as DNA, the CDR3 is TGTGCCAGCAGTTACCGGGACAGGACCTACAATGAGCAGTTCTTC. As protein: CASSYRDRTYNEQFF.

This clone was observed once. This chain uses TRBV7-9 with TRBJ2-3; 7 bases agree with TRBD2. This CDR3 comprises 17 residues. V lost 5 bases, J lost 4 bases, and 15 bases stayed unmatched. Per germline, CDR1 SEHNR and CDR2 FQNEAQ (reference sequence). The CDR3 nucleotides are TGTGCCAGCAGCCCTCCAATTTTGGGAGGGCCCGCAGATACGCAGTATTTT. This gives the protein CASSPPILGGPADTQYF. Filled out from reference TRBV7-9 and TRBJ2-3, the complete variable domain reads DTGVSQNPRHKITKRGQNVTFRCDPISEHNRLYWYRQTLGQGPEFLTYFQNEAQLEKSRLLSDRFSAERPKGSFSTLEIQRTEQGDSAMYLCASSPPILGGPADTQYFGPGTRLTVL.

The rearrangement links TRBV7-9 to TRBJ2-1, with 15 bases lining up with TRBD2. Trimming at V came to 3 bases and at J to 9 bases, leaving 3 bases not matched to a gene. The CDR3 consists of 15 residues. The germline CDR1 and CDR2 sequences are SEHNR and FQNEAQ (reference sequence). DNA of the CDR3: TGTGCCAGCAGCTTCGGGACTAGCGGGAGGATTGAGCAGTTCTTC. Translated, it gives CASSFGTSGRIEQFF.

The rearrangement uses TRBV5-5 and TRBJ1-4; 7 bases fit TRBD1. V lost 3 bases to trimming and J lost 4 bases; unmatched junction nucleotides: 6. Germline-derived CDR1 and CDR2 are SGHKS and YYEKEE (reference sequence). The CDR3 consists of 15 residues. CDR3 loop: CASSSTGEVNEKLFF. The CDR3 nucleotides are TGTGCCAGCAGCTCAACAGGGGAAGTTAATGAAAAACTGTTTTTT.

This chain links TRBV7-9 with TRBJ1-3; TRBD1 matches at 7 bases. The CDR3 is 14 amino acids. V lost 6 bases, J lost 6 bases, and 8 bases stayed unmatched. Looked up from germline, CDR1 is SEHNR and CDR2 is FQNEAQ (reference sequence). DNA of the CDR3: TGTGCCAGCAGACCGACAGGGTTCGAAAACACCATATATTTT. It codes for CASRPTGFENTIYF.

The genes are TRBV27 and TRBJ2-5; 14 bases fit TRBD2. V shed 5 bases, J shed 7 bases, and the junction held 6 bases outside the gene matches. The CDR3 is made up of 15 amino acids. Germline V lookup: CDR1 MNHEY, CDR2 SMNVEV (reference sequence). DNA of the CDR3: TGTGCCAGCAGTCTGGGACTAGCGGGAGTTGTGACCCAGTACTTC. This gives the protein CASSLGLAGVVTQYF.

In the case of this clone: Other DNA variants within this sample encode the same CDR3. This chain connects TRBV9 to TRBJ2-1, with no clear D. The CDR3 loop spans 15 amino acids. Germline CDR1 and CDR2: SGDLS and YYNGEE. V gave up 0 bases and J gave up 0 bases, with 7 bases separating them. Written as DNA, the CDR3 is TGTGCCAGCAGCGTAGATAGTGTCTCCTACAATGAGCAGTTCTTC. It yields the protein CASSVDSVSYNEQFF.

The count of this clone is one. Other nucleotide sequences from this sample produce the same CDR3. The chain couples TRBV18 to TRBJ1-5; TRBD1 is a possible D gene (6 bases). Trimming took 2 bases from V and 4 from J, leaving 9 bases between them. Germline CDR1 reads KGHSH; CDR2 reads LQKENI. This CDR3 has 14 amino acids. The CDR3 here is CASSPGQGNQPQHF. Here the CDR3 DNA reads TGTGCCAGCTCACCAGGGCAGGGGAATCAGCCCCAGCATTTT.

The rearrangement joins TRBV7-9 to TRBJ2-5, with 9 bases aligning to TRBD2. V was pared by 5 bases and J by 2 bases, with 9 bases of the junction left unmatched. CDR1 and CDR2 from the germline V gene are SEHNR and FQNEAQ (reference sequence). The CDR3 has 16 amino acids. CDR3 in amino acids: CASSRGGGGLQETQYF. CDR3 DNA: TGTGCCAGCAGCCGAGGCGGGGGGGGTCTACAAGAGACCCAGTACTTC.

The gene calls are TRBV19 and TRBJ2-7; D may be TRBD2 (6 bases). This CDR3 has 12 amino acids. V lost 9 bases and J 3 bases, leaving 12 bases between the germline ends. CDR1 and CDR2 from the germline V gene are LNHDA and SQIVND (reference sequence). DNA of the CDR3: TGTGCCAGCGGGGACGGGGGCTACGAGCAGTACTTC. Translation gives CASGDGGYEQYF.

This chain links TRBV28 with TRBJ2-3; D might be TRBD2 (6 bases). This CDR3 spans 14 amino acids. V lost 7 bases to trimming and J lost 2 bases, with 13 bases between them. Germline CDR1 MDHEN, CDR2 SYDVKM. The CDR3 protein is CASKGGGNTDTQYF. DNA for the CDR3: TGTGCCAGCAAAGGAGGAGGGAACACAGATACGCAGTATTTT.

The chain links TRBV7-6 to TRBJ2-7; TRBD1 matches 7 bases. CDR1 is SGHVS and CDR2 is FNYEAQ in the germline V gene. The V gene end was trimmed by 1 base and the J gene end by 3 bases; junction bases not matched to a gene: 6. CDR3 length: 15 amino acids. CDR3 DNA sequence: TGTGCCAGCAGCTTAGGGGACAGTGATCGCTACGAGCAGTACTTC. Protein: CASSLGDSDRYEQYF.

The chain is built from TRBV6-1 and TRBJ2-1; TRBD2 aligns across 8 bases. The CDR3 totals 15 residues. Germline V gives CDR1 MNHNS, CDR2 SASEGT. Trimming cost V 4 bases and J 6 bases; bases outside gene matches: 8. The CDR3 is CASSARAGEINEQFF. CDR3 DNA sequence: TGTGCCAGCAGTGCCAGAGCGGGAGAGATCAATGAGCAGTTCTTC.

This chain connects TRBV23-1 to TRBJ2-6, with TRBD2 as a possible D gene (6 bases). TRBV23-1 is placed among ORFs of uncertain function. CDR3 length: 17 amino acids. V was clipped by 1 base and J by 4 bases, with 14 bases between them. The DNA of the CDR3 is TGCGCCAGCAGTCAATTACAAGGCGGGGAAGGGGCCAACGTCCTGACTTTC. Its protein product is CASSQLQGGEGANVLTF.

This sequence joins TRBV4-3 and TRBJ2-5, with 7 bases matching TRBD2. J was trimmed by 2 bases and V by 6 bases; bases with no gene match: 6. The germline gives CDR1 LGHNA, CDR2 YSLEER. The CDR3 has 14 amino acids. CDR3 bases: TGCGCCAGCAGTCCGGGAGCGGGGCAAGAGACCCAGTACTTC. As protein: CASSPGAGQETQYF.

Here the CDR3 DNA reads TGTGCCAGCAGCGTAGCGGGAACCGATTTTGGCAATGAGCAGTTCTTC. Its translation is CASSVAGTDFGNEQFF. The rearrangement links TRBV9 to TRBJ2-1, with a tentative D call TRBD2 (5 bases). Germline CDR1 reads SGDLS; CDR2 reads YYNGEE. Deletions cut 0 bases from V and 6 bases from J, with 16 bases between. The CDR3 has 16 residues. The full variable domain, rest sourced from reference TRBV9 and TRBJ2-1, is DSGVTQTPKHLITATGQRVTLRCSPRSGDLSVYWYQQSLDQGLQFLIQYYNGEERAKGNILERFSAQQFPDLHSELNLSSLELGDSALYFCASSVAGTDFGNEQFFGPGTRLTVL.

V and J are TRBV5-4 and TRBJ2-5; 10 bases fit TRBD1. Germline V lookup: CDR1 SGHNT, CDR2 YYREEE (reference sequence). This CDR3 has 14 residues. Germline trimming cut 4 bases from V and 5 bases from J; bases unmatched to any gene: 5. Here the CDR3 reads CASSRDRGGETQYF. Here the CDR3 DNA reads TGTGCCAGCAGCCGGGACAGGGGTGGGGAGACCCAGTACTTC.

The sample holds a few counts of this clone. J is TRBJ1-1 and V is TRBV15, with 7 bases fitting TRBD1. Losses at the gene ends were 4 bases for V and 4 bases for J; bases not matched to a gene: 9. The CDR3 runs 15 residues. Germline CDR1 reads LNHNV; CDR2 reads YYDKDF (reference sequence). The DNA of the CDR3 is TGTGCCACCAGCACCGGGATGACAGGGCTCACTGAAGCTTTCTTT. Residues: CATSTGMTGLTEAFF. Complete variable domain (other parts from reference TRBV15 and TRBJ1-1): DAMVIQNPRYQVTQFGKPVTLSCSQTLNHNVMYWYQQKSSQAPKLLFHYYDKDFNNEADTPDNFQSRRPNTSFCFLDIRSPGLGDTAMYLCATSTGMTGLTEAFFGQGTRLTVV.

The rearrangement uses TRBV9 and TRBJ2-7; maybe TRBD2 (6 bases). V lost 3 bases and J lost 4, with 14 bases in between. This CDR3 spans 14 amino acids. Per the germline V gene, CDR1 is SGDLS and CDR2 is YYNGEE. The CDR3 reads CASSEAGRPYEQYF. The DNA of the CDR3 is TGTGCCAGCAGCGAGGCGGGAAGACCTTACGAGCAGTACTTC.

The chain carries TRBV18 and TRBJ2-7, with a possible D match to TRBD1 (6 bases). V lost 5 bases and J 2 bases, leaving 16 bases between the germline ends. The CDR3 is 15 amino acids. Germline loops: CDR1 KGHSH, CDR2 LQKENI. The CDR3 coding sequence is TGTGCCAGCTCATCCACCACAGGGCAAGCCTACGAGCAGTACTTC. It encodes CASSSTTGQAYEQYF.